Below are 5 T cell receptor beta chains sequenced from a single sample in a study of cytomegalovirus exposure and HLA in healthy donors. Vbeta (60) and Jbeta (13) primers were used in the PCR. The table came from immunoSEQ multiplex PCR; TCRdb's copy has only in-frame clones and leaves some out. The table has 120,000 to 150,000 clones, 79% seen once. The sample taken for sequencing was PBMCs. These receptors were collected from a man aged 18 to 30 in good health and CMV-seronegative.

The chain employs TRBV9 and TRBJ1-1; 7 nucleotides match TRBD1. The CDR3 runs 16 residues. CDR1 SGDLS and CDR2 YYNGEE come from the germline V gene. The V and J ends lost 0 bases and 2 bases, in that order; junction bases with no gene match: 7. In DNA, the CDR3 is TGTGCCAGCAGCGTAGATACAGGACAGGCTAACACTGAAGCTTTCTTT. Its translation is CASSVDTGQANTEAFF.

The chain is built from TRBV4-1 and TRBJ1-2, with 8 bases aligning to TRBD1. Trimming cost V 1 base and J 6 bases; bases outside gene matches: 7. Germline CDR1 and CDR2: MGHRA and YSYEKL. There are 15 residues in the CDR3. CDR3 nucleotides: TGCGCCAGCAGCCAAGTTGGACAGGGCGGCGATGGCTACACCTTC. Its protein product is CASSQVGQGGDGYTF.

The chain couples TRBV29-1 to TRBJ2-3, with D possibly matching TRBD2 (6 bases). The ends were cut back, 6 bases at V and 4 bases at J, with 17 bases in the middle. Germline V gene data show CDR1 as SQVTM and CDR2 as ANQGSEA. The CDR3 is made up of 14 amino acids. The CDR3 loop reads CSVAGSRYADTQYF. CDR3 DNA: TGCAGCGTCGCGGGATCAAGATACGCAGATACGCAGTATTTT.

The chain is built from TRBV18 and TRBJ2-5, with D uncertain. Germline values: CDR1 KGHSH, CDR2 LQKENI. There are 16 residues in the CDR3. V was clipped by 0 bases and J by 1 base, with 12 bases between them. CDR3 DNA sequence: TGTGCCAGCTCACCACCGGATGGCAGAGGCCAAGAGACCCAGTACTTC. Its protein is CASSPPDGRGQETQYF. Looking up the rest from reference TRBV18 and TRBJ2-5 gives the full variable domain: NAGVMQNPRHLVRRRGQEARLRCSPMKGHSHVYWYRQLPEEGLKFMVYLQKENIIDESGMPKERFSAEFPKEGPSILRIQQVVRGDSAAYFCASSPPDGRGQETQYFGPGTRLLVL.

This chain links TRBV13 with TRBJ1-2; TRBD1 matches at 8 bases. V trimming: 1 base; J trimming: 6 bases; junction bases outside the gene matches: 4. CDR1 and CDR2 from the germline V gene are PRHDT and FYEKMQ (reference sequence). The CDR3 spans 14 residues. The CDR3 nucleotides are TGTGCCAGCAGCTTAGAGCAGGGGGCGGATGGCTACACCTTC. Translated: CASSLEQGADGYTF.